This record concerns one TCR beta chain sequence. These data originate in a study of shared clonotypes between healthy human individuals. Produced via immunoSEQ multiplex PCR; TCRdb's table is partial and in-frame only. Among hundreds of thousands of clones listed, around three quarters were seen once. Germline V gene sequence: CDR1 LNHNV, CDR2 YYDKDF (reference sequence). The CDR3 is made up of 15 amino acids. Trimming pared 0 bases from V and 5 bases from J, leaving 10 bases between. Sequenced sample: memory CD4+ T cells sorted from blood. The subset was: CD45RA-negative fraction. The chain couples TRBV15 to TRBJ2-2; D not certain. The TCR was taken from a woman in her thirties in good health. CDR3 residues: CATSRDRILTGELFF. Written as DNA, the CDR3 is TGTGCCACCAGCAGAGATCGAATACTGACCGGGGAGCTGTTTTTT.